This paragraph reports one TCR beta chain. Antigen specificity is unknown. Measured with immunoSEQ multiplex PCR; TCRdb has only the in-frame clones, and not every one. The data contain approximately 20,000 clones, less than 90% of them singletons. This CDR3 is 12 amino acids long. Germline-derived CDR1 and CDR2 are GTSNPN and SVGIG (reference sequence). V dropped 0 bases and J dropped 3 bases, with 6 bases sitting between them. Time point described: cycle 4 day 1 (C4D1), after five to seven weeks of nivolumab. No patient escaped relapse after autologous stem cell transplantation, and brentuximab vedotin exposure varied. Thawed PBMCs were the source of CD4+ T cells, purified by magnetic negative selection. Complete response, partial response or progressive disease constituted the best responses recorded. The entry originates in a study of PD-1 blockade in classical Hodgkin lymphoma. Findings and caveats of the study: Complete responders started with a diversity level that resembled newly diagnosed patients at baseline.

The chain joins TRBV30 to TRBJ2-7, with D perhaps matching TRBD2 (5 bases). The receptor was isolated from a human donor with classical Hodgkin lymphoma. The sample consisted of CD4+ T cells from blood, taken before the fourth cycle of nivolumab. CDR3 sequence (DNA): TGTGCCTGGAGTGTAGGGAGCTACGAGCAGTACTTC. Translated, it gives CAWSVGSYEQYF. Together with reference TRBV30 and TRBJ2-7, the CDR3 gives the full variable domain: SQTIHQWPATLVQPVGSPLSLECTVEGTSNPNLYWYRQAAGRGLQLLFYSVGIGQISSEVPQNLSASRPQDRQFILSSKKLLLSDSGFYLCAWSVGSYEQYFGPGTRLTVT.